The rows below give T cell receptor beta chains drawn from one sample of a study of blood T cell repertoires in COVID-19. Profiled with immunoSEQ multiplex PCR; TCRdb holds only in-frame clones, not every one. The profile covers about 130,000 clones, with approximately 82% appearing a single time and over 9.5% taken by the ten largest. What was sequenced was peripheral blood. These receptors were collected from a man in his 60s with acute or convalescent COVID-19. CDR3s include the opening cysteine and the closing phenylalanine or tryptophan. Each record gives: D gene, V gene, clone size, J gene, CDR3 protein, CDR3 DNA. The D gene is left open where the match is weak. A clone size is listed for some rows: how often the clone was seen (once, few, many), or a class if it is expanded.

>NA|TRBV5-1|once|TRBJ2-7
CASGLGDLSSYEQYF
TGCGCCAGCGGCCTGGGGGACTTAAGCTCCTACGAGCAGTACTTC
>NA|TRBV28|NA|TRBJ1-2
CASSSQGTLGYTF
TGTGCCAGCAGTTCCCAGGGTACCCTTGGCTACACCTTC
>NA|TRBV7-8|NA|TRBJ1-1
CASSLGWGLNTEAFF
TGTGCCAGCAGCTTAGGTTGGGGCTTGAACACTGAAGCTTTCTTT
>NA|TRBV7-9|NA|TRBJ2-5
CASSLASPASETQYF
TGTGCCAGCAGCTTAGCCTCCCCCGCGTCAGAGACCCAGTACTTC
>NA|TRBV27|NA|TRBJ2-3
CASSFAGTASTDTQYF
TGTGCCAGCAGTTTCGCGGGGACAGCTAGCACAGATACGCAGTATTTT
>TRBD2|TRBV7-3|NA|TRBJ2-2
CASSRGLAGVAGELFF
TGTGCCAGCAGCCGGGGACTAGCGGGAGTGGCCGGGGAGCTGTTTTTT
>NA|TRBV5-4|NA|TRBJ1-5
CASSADRASNQPQHF
TGTGCCAGCAGCGCTGATAGAGCCAGCAATCAGCCCCAGCATTTT
>TRBD2|TRBV5-4|NA|TRBJ2-7
CASRAGGPPYEQYF
TGTGCCAGCAGAGCGGGAGGGCCCCCCTACGAGCAGTACTTC
>TRBD1|TRBV30|NA|TRBJ1-5
CALGDRDQPQHF
TGTGCCTTGGGGGACAGGGATCAGCCCCAGCATTTT
>TRBD2|TRBV5-5|NA|TRBJ2-7
CASSLQGTSVSYEQYF
TGTGCCAGCAGCTTGCAAGGGACTAGCGTCTCCTACGAGCAGTACTTC
>TRBD1|TRBV30|NA|TRBJ2-2
CAWSTGQGGIGGELFF
TGTGCCTGGAGTACCGGACAGGGGGGAATCGGCGGGGAGCTGTTTTTT
>TRBD1|TRBV6-1|NA|TRBJ2-7
CASSEGGQGGFEQYF
TGTGCCAGCAGTGAAGGGGGACAGGGAGGGTTCGAGCAGTACTTC
>TRBD2|TRBV6-5|once|TRBJ2-1
CASSYGGLAGEQFF
TGTGCCAGCAGTTACGGGGGACTAGCGGGTGAGCAGTTCTTC
>TRBD1|TRBV24-1|NA|TRBJ2-7
CATSGDSYEQYF
TGTGCCACCAGCGGGGACAGCTACGAGCAGTACTTC
>NA|TRBV5-1|NA|TRBJ2-1
CASSPAGSSYNEQFF
TGCGCCAGCAGCCCAGCCGGGTCCTCCTACAATGAGCAGTTCTTC
>TRBD1|TRBV5-4|once|TRBJ1-5
CASSYSTGEDQPQHF
TGTGCCAGCAGCTATAGTACAGGGGAAGATCAGCCCCAGCATTTT
>NA|TRBV18|NA|TRBJ2-7
CASSPGRSIYEQYF
TGTGCCAGCTCACCGGGTCGGAGTATCTACGAGCAGTACTTC
>TRBD2|TRBV7-6|NA|TRBJ2-1
CASSLSGMGLAGNEQFF
TGTGCCAGCAGCTTATCTGGAATGGGGCTAGCGGGAAATGAGCAGTTCTTC
>NA|TRBV7-3|once|TRBJ1-6
CASSTQGRNSPLHF
TGTGCCAGCAGCACACAGGGTCGAAATTCACCCCTCCACTTT
>NA|TRBV11-2|NA|TRBJ2-2
CASSHLTGELFF
TGTGCCAGCAGCCATTTGACCGGGGAGCTGTTTTTT
>NA|TRBV27|NA|TRBJ1-5
CASSLGGGGGPQHF
TGTGCCAGCAGTTTGGGGGGTGGAGGAGGGCCCCAGCATTTT
>TRBD1|TRBV6-5|NA|TRBJ2-1
CASTPPGQGLNEQFF
TGTGCCAGCACCCCTCCGGGACAGGGTTTGAATGAGCAGTTCTTC
>TRBD1|TRBV7-3|NA|TRBJ2-1
CASQLGTGTDEQFF
TGTGCCAGCCAACTCGGGACAGGGACAGATGAGCAGTTCTTC
>TRBD1|TRBV5-1|NA|TRBJ1-4
CASSLGQDHEKLFF
TGCGCCAGCAGCTTAGGACAGGACCATGAAAAACTGTTTTTT
>NA|TRBV12-3/TRBV12-4|NA|TRBJ1-4
CASKTQRNEKLFF
TGTGCCAGCAAAACACAGAGAAATGAAAAACTGTTTTTT
>NA|TRBV6-6|many|TRBJ1-2
CASSYSPGGKYGYTF
TGTGCCAGCAGTTACTCCCCGGGGGGAAAATATGGCTACACCTTC
>TRBD2|TRBV4-1|NA|TRBJ2-3
CASTAGGGDTQYF
TGCGCCAGCACAGCGGGAGGAGGGGATACGCAGTATTTT
>TRBD1|TRBV5-1|NA|TRBJ2-1
CASSLWDSNNEQFF
TGCGCCAGCAGCTTGTGGGACAGCAACAATGAGCAGTTCTTC
>NA|TRBV15|NA|TRBJ1-5
CATSREGRGNQPQHF
TGTGCCACCAGCAGAGAAGGGCGGGGCAATCAGCCCCAGCATTTT
>NA|TRBV3-1/TRBV3-2|NA|TRBJ1-1
CASSQEAGRGVGAFF
TGTGCCAGCAGCCAAGAGGCAGGGAGGGGGGTAGGAGCTTTCTTT
>TRBD1|TRBV5-1|once|TRBJ2-3
CASSLEGQGLTDTQYF
TGCGCCAGCAGCTTGGAAGGACAGGGTTTGACAGATACGCAGTATTTT
>NA|TRBV6-5|NA|TRBJ1-4
CASSPDLSTNEKLFF
TGTGCCAGCAGCCCGGACTTATCAACTAATGAAAAACTGTTTTTT
>NA|TRBV4-2|NA|TRBJ1-1
CASSQGHRVNTEAFF
TGTGCCAGCAGCCAAGGTCACAGGGTGAACACTGAAGCTTTCTTT
>NA|TRBV6-5|NA|TRBJ1-2
CASRQLQGSRGYTF
TGTGCCAGCCGCCAACTCCAGGGTTCTCGTGGCTACACCTTC
>TRBD2|TRBV2|NA|TRBJ2-3
CASSETSGRGNTQYF
TGTGCCAGCAGTGAGACTAGCGGGAGGGGGAATACGCAGTATTTT
>TRBD2|TRBV6-6|NA|TRBJ2-1
CASSPMDQREMRGSYNEQFF
TGTGCCAGCAGTCCCATGGATCAGCGGGAGATGCGGGGCTCCTACAATGAGCAGTTCTTC
>NA|TRBV18|NA|TRBJ1-1
CASSPQGQGNTEAFF
TGTGCCAGCTCACCTCAGGGACAAGGGAACACTGAAGCTTTCTTT
>NA|TRBV6-5|NA|TRBJ1-5
CASSYSGSNQPQHF
TGTGCCAGCAGTTACTCGGGCAGCAATCAGCCCCAGCATTTT
>NA|TRBV19|NA|TRBJ1-5
CASTLAGARNQPQHF
TGTGCCAGTACCCTGGCAGGGGCTCGAAATCAGCCCCAGCATTTT
>NA|TRBV9|few|TRBJ2-7
CASSVKDRMYEQYF
TGTGCCAGCAGCGTAAAGGACAGAATGTACGAGCAGTACTTC
>NA|TRBV5-4|NA|TRBJ1-1
CASSGEGSEAFF
TGTGCCAGCAGCGGGGAGGGGTCTGAAGCTTTCTTT
>NA|TRBV28|NA|TRBJ2-4
CASSLLAPIRDRLAKNIQYF
TGTGCCAGCAGTTTACTAGCGCCAATCAGAGACAGACTAGCCAAAAACATTCAGTACTTC
>NA|TRBV6-5|NA|TRBJ1-1
CATQRQLNTEAFF
TGTGCCACCCAGAGGCAGCTGAACACTGAAGCTTTCTTT
>NA|TRBV20-1|NA|TRBJ1-2
CSAKPYGYTF
TGCAGTGCGAAGCCGTATGGCTACACCTTC
>NA|TRBV29-1|NA|TRBJ1-2
CSVEALDRVHGYGYTF
TGCAGCGTTGAAGCGTTAGATCGGGTCCACGGCTATGGCTACACCTTC